The clone carrying this T cell receptor beta chain occurred many times. The data belong to a study of metastatic and nonmetastatic thyroid tumors. CDR3 length equals 16 residues. CDR1 and CDR2 from the germline V gene are KGHDR and SFDVKD. The V and J ends lost 4 bases and 10 bases, in that order; junction bases with no gene match: 14. No patient received treatment before thyroid surgery. Through MiXCR, TCRdb re-clonotyped the PCR reads. This table holds 20,000 to 25,000 clones, approximately 11% found once. The TCR sequence derives from a female donor with papillary thyroid cancer or a benign thyroid nodule (not recorded which). Some clones in this sample may be carry-over from other donors' samples. The genes are TRBV24-1 and TRBJ2-1; 8 bases align to TRBD1. Source material: blood. CDR3 bases: TGTGCCACCAGTGAAACCACAGGGGGGCTGTTTACGGAGCAGTTCTTC. It specifies CATSETTGGLFTEQFF.